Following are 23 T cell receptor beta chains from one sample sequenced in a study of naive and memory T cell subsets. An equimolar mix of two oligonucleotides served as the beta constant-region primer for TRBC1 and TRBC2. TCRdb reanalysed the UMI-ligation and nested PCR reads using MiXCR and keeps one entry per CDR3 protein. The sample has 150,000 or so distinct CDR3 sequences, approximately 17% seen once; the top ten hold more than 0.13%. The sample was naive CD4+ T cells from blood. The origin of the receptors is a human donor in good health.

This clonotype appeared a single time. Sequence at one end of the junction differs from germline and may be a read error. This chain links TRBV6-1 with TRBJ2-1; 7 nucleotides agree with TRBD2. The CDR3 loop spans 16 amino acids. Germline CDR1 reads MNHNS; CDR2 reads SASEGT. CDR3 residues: CASSRSPTGGDNGQFF. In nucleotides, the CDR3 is TGTGCCAGCAGTCGCTCCCCTACGGGGGGAGACAATGGGCAGTTCTTC.

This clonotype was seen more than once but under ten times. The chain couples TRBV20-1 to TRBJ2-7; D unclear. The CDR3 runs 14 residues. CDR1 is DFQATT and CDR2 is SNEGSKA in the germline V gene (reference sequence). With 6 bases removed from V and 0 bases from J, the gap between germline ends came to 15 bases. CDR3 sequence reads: CSAWKGLSSYEQYF. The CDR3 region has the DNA TGCAGTGCCTGGAAAGGTCTGAGCTCCTACGAGCAGTACTTC.

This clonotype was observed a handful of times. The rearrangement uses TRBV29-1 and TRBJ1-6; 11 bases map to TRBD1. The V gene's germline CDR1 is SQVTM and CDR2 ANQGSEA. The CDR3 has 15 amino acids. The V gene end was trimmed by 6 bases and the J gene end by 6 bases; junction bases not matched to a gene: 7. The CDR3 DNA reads TGCAGCGTCGCCACGGGGACAGGGGGTAATTCACCCCTCCACTTT. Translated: CSVATGTGGNSPLHF.

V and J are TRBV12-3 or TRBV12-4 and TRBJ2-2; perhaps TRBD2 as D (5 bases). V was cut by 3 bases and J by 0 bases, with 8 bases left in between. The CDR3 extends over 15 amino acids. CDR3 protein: CASSLYGANTGELFF. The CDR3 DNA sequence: TGTGCCAGCAGTTTGTACGGGGCGAACACCGGGGAGCTGTTTTTT.

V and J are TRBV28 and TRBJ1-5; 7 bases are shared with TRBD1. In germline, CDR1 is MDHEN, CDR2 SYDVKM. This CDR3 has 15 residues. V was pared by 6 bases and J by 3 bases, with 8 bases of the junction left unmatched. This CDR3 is CASSPGTAYNQPQHF. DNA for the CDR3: TGTGCCAGCAGCCCCGGGACAGCTTACAATCAGCCCCAGCATTTT.

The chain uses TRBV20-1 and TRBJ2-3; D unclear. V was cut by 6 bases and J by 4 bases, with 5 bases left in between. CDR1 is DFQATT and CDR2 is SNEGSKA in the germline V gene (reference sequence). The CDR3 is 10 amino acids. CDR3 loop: CSAAADTQYF. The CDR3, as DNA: TGCAGTGCCGCCGCAGATACGCAGTATTTT.

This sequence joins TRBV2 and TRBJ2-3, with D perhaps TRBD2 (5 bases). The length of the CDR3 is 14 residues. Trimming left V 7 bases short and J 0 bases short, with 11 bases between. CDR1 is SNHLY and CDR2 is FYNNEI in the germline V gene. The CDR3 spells CASTTRASTDTQYF. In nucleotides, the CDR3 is TGTGCCAGCACAACTAGGGCTAGCACAGATACGCAGTATTTT.

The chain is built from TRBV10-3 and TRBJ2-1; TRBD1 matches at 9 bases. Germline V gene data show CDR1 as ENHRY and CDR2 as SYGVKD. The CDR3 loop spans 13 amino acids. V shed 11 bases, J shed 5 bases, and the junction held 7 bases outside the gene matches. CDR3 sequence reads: CASNRDRDNEQFF. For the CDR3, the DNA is TGTGCCTCCAACCGGGACAGGGACAATGAGCAGTTCTTC.

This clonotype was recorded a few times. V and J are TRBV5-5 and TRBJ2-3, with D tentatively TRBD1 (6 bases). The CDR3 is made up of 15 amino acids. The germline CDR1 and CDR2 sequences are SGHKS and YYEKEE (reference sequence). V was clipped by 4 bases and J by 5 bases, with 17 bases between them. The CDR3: CASSGPTTRGDTQYF. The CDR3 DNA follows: TGTGCCAGCAGCGGGCCGACAACCAGGGGAGATACGCAGTATTTT.

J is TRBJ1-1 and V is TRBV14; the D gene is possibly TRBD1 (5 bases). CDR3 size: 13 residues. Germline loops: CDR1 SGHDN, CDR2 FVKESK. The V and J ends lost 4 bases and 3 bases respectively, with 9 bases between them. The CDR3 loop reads CASSPRQYTEAFF. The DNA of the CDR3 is TGTGCCAGCAGCCCCCGACAGTACACTGAAGCTTTCTTT.

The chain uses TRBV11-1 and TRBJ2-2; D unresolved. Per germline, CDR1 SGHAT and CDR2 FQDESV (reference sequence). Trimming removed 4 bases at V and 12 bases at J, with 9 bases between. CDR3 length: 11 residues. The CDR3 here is CASSYQAQLFF. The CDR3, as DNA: TGTGCCAGCAGCTACCAGGCCCAGCTGTTTTTT.

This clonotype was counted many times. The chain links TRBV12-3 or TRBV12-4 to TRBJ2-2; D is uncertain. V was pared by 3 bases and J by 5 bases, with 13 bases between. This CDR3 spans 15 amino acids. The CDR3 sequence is CASSFEELFTGELFF. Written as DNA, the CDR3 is TGTGCCAGCAGTTTCGAGGAACTTTTTACCGGGGAGCTGTTTTTT.

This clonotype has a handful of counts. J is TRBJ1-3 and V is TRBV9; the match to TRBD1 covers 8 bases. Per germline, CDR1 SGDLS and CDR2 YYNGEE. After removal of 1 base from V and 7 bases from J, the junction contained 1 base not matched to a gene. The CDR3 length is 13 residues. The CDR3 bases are TGTGCCAGCAGCGTACAGGGGGCCAACACCATATATTTT. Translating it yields CASSVQGANTIYF. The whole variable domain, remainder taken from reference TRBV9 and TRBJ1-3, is DSGVTQTPKHLITATGQRVTLRCSPRSGDLSVYWYQQSLDQGLQFLIQYYNGEERAKGNILERFSAQQFPDLHSELNLSSLELGDSALYFCASSVQGANTIYFGEGSWLTVV.

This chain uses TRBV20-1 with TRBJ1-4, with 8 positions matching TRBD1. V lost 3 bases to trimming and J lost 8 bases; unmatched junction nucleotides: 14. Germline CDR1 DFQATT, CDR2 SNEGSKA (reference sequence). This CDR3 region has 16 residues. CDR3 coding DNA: TGCAGTGCTAGTAGAGGCTTGAGACAGGGGAACGAAAAACTGTTTTTT. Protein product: CSASRGLRQGNEKLFF.

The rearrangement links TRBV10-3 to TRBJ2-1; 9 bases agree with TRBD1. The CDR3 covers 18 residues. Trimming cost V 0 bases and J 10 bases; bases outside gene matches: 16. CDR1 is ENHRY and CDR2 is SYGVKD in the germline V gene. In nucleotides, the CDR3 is TGTGCCATCAGTGAGTCTCAGTTCCGGACAGGGGAAAACGGGGAGCAGTTCTTC. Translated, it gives CAISESQFRTGENGEQFF.

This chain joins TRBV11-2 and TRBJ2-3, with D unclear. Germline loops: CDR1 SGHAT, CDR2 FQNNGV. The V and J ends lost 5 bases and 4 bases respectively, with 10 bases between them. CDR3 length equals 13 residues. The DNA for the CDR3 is TGTGCCAGCAGCACCTCCGGGCCAGATACGCAGTATTTT. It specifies CASSTSGPDTQYF.

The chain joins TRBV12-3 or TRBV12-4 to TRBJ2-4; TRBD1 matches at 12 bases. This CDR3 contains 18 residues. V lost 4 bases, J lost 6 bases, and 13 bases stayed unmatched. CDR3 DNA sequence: TGTGCCAGCAGTTCCGGGCTTGGGGGACAGGGGGCAAGAAACATTCAGTACTTC. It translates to CASSSGLGGQGARNIQYF.

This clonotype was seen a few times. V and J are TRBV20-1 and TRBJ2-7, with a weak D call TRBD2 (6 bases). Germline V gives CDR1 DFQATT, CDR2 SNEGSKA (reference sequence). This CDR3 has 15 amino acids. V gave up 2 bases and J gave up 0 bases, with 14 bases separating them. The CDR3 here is CSARPLAGNSYEQYF. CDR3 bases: TGCAGTGCTAGACCCCTTGCGGGGAACTCCTACGAGCAGTACTTC.

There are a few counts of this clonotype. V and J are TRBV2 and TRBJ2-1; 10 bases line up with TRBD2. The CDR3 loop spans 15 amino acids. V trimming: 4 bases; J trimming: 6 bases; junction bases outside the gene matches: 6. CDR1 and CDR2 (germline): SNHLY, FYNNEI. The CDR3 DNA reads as TGTGCCAGCAGTGGGAGCGGGAGGGCCCTCAATGAGCAGTTCTTC. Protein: CASSGSGRALNEQFF.

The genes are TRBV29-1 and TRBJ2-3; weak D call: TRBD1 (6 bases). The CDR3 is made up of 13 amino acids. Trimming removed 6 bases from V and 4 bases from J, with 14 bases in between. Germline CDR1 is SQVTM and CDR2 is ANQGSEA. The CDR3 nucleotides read TGCAGCGTGGACTCCAAGGGGGCAGATACGCAGTATTTT. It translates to CSVDSKGADTQYF.

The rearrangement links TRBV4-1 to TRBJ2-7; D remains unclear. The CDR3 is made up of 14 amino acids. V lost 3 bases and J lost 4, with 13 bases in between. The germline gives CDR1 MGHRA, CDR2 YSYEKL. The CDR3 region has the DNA TGCGCCAGCAGCCATGGTAGGACCGAATACGAGCAGTACTTC. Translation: CASSHGRTEYEQYF.

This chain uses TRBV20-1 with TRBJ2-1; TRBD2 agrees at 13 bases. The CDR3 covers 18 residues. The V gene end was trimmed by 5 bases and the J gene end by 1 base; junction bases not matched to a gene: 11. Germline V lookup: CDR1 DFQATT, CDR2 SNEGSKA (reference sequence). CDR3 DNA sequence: TGCAGTGCTCGGACTAGCGGGAGTACGGGGAAGTCCTACAATGAGCAGTTCTTC. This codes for CSARTSGSTGKSYNEQFF.

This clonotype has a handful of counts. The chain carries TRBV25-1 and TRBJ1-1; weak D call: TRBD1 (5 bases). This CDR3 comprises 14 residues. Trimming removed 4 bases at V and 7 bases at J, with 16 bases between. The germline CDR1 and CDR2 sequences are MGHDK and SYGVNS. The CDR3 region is CASSGTSRGFEAFF. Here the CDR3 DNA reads TGTGCCAGCAGTGGGACGAGCCGGGGGTTTGAAGCTTTCTTT.